This TCR beta chain originates from a study of monozygotic twins with inflammatory bowel disease (dated by TCRdb to between 2019 and 2020). Regarding the complete study: In total, 28 monozygotic twin pairs made up the full study: 19 Danish pairs, all IBD-discordant, plus nine German pairs, of which four were IBD-concordant and five were IBD-discordant. Within discordant pairs, disease-associated traits were sought mainly by comparing IBD patients with their genetically identical healthy co-twins. Each individual had, on average, about 151 000 unique TCRalpha sequences and 181 000 unique TCRbeta sequences available for analysis. The paper's findings and limits, for the study overall: Repertoire similarity did not differ between concordant and discordant twins, possibly due to limited statistical power. Distinction between different T cell subtypes could not be achieved in the analysis. The results gave no support for a single strong signal or clonotype linked to IBD. IBD patients had lower TCRbeta repertoire diversity, measured by the inverse Simpson index, than their healthy co-twins. Because patients were on differing immunosuppressive treatments, the repertoires may have picked up extra background noise and inter-individual variability. Compared with healthy twins, IBD patients shared fewer clonotypes with other individuals, and the difference was most pronounced in patients with signs of disease activity.

As concerns this clonotype: No cognate antigen has been identified for it.

From each donor, an approximately 2.5 ml peripheral blood sample was drawn into PAXgene tubes and stored at -80 degrees C. Without T cell sorting, total RNA was isolated from whole blood using the PAXgene blood miRNA kit on an automated QIAcube. Deep TCRalpha and TCRbeta repertoire profiling with unique molecular barcoding was performed on peripheral blood of monozygotic twin pairs concordant or discordant for inflammatory bowel disease. Smoking habits were recorded for all twin pairs, and each individual was classified as a current, former or never smoker. Receptor amplification or capture employed 5' RACE. For each TCR library, approximately 3,700 ng of total RNA was used. For each sample, cDNA synthesis was carried out in eight separate reactions using SMARTScribe reverse transcriptase. During cDNA synthesis, unique molecular identifiers containing a 6-nucleotide sample barcode were introduced by template switching. TCRalpha and TCRbeta cDNA was amplified by two nested PCRs of 16 and 9 cycles, with bead purification after each PCR. Before amplification, the cDNA was treated with uracil DNA-glycosylase and purified using the QIAquick PCR purification kit. The second PCR added Illumina TruSeq-compatible adapters along with sample-specific barcodes. TapeStation and Qubit were used to check library quality and concentration, and 5 ng of each library was pooled. Pooled libraries were sequenced on an Illumina HiSeq2500 single-index Rapid Run with 2 x 100 bp reads and custom sequencing primers. The paper's processing steps were these. MiGEC version 1.2.6 was used for UMI-based consensus assembly to correct PCR and sequencing errors. V(D)J alignment, clonotype assembly and CDR3 extraction were performed with MiXCR version 2.1.1. To normalise gene usage, clonotype sharing and MAIT/NKT TCR abundance, the analysis used the top 1000, 10 000 and 20 000 clonotypes per sample. After downsampling to 27 000 UMIs, diversity was calculated as the inverse Simpson index using the vegan R package. Paired Mann-Whitney U tests were applied to discordant twin pairs, with Benjamini-Hochberg correction for multiple testing. The reads, reprocessed by TCRdb, yield one row per CDR3 protein sequence and no DNA. The V and J calls and clone size are TCRdb's, not the authors'. The table for this sample records about 380,000 distinct CDR3 sequences. Clones ranked in the top ten supply 2% to 3% of the sample.

Reading from cysteine to phenylalanine, the CDR3 counts 13 amino acids. No DNA is given. The V gene is TRBV12-3 or TRBV12-4 and the J gene is TRBJ1-2; TCRdb picks TRBD1, but there is no DNA to check that call. The sequence was obtained from a human donor with ulcerative colitis or Crohn's disease, or a healthy co-twin of an affected twin (not recorded which). The specimen sequenced was blood. The CDR3 loop reads CASSPLGGHGYTF.